The next 13 T cell receptor beta chains were all read from a single sample in a study of Ad26.COV2.S vaccination and SARS-CoV-2 variants. The treatment denotes: about 20 received Ad26.COV2.S at low or high dose, single or two shots; about 5 received placebo; per-sample allocation not given. Repertoires come from day 63 after the first vaccine or placebo injection. Libraries were prepared by immunoSEQ multiplex PCR; TCRdb keeps only in-frame clonotypes and omits some of them. Of some 640,000 clones in the sample, more than 70% are singletons; the top ten hold about 1.5%. The sample here was peripheral blood, taken in a trial of Ad26.COV2.S vaccine versus placebo. These receptors came from a person between 18 and 60 years old who received the Ad26.COV2.S COVID-19 vaccine or a placebo.

J is TRBJ1-2 and V is TRBV10-2, with 9 bases identical to TRBD1. Germline values: CDR1 WSHSY, CDR2 SAAADI. The CDR3 totals 14 residues. V lost 7 bases, J lost 5 bases, and 8 bases stayed unmatched. The CDR3 sequence is CASTKGQGGYGYTF. In DNA form, the CDR3 reads TGCGCCAGCACTAAGGGACAGGGAGGTTATGGCTACACCTTC.

This rearrangement joins TRBV11-2 to TRBJ2-3, with 9 bases matching TRBD1. The V gene end was trimmed by 6 bases and the J gene end by 0 bases; junction bases not matched to a gene: 10. The CDR3 sequence is 17 residues long. From germline, CDR1 is SGHAT and CDR2 FQNNGV. CDR3 region: CASRYAGTGISTDTQYF. The CDR3 DNA reads TGTGCCAGCAGATATGCCGGGACAGGGATTAGCACAGATACGCAGTATTTT.

This clone was detected only once. V and J are TRBV5-1 and TRBJ2-1; D tentatively reads TRBD1 or TRBD2 (5 bases each). Trimming pared 0 bases from V and 6 bases from J, leaving 7 bases between. Looked up from germline, CDR1 is SGHRS and CDR2 is YFSETQ. The CDR3 extends over 13 amino acids. Written as DNA, the CDR3 is TGCGCCAGCAGCTTGGGAGGGACCAATGAGCAGTTCTTC. Translation gives CASSLGGTNEQFF.

The V gene is TRBV6-5, the J gene TRBJ2-3, with 7 bases matching TRBD1. V dropped 6 bases and J dropped 1; count of bases not matched to a gene: 4. This CDR3 has 14 amino acids. The germline gives CDR1 MNHEY, CDR2 SVGAGI. The CDR3 nucleotides are TGTGCCAGCAGCCCCGGGACAGGCACAGATACGCAGTATTTT. This translates into CASSPGTGTDTQYF.

The chain recombines TRBV15 with TRBJ2-2; 9 bases are shared with TRBD1. Looked up from germline, CDR1 is LNHNV and CDR2 is YYDKDF (reference sequence). V dropped 4 bases and J dropped 5; count of bases not matched to a gene: 2. The CDR3 loop spans 14 amino acids. CDR3 in amino acids: CATSIQGATGELFF. The CDR3, as DNA: TGTGCCACCAGCATACAGGGGGCGACCGGGGAGCTGTTTTTT.

Comments on this clone: The sample contains more than one DNA sequence encoding this CDR3. V and J are TRBV5-1 and TRBJ2-7; possibly TRBD1 or TRBD2 for D (5 bases each). The germline V and J ends were trimmed by 0 bases and 3 bases, with 7 bases remaining between them. This CDR3 spans 13 amino acids. Germline V gene data show CDR1 as SGHRS and CDR2 as YFSETQ. In DNA form, the CDR3 reads TGCGCCAGCAGCTTGGGAGGGGTCTACGAGCAGTACTTC. This encodes CASSLGGVYEQYF.

This clone was counted a single time. The chain uses TRBV27 and TRBJ2-3; weak D call: TRBD2 (6 bases). Deletions cut 2 bases from V and 2 bases from J, with 11 bases between. Germline loops: CDR1 MNHEY, CDR2 SMNVEV (reference sequence). The CDR3 spans 15 residues. The CDR3 nucleotides read TGTGCCAGCAGTTTACGGGACTCCAACACAGATACGCAGTATTTT. Encoded protein: CASSLRDSNTDTQYF.

This chain connects TRBV27 to TRBJ2-1; the D is unclear. The CDR3 extends over 15 amino acids. The germline V and J ends were trimmed by 4 bases and 4 bases, with 14 bases remaining between them. Germline V CDR1 and CDR2: MNHEY, SMNVEV (reference sequence). The CDR3 sequence: CASSSTSNPYNEQFF. The CDR3 DNA sequence: TGTGCCAGCAGTTCAACCTCAAATCCGTACAATGAGCAGTTCTTC.

V gene TRBV19 combines with J gene TRBJ1-1; 7 bases are a match to TRBD1. The V and J ends lost 7 bases and 5 bases, in that order; junction bases with no gene match: 4. The CDR3 runs 12 residues. CDR1 is LNHDA and CDR2 is SQIVND in the germline V gene (reference sequence). The CDR3 coding sequence is TGTGCCAGTATATTCAGGGGGACTGAAGCTTTCTTT. Translating gives CASIFRGTEAFF.

V gene TRBV29-1 combines with J gene TRBJ2-7; 8 bases agree with TRBD1. After removal of 2 bases from V and 3 bases from J, the junction contained 6 bases not matched to a gene. The CDR3 totals 14 residues. Germline V lookup: CDR1 SQVTM, CDR2 ANQGSEA. CDR3 nucleotide sequence: TGCAGCGTTGAAAGGACAGGGAAAGACTACGAGCAGTACTTC. The encoded protein is CSVERTGKDYEQYF.

The J gene is TRBJ1-1, the V gene TRBV2, with a tentative D call TRBD1 (6 bases). This CDR3 contains 13 residues. Germline lookup yields CDR1 SNHLY and CDR2 FYNNEI. The germline V and J ends were trimmed by 4 bases and 5 bases, with 11 bases remaining between them. CDR3 DNA sequence: TGTGCCAGCAGTGTACAGGGCTCAACTGAAGCTTTCTTT. The encoded protein is CASSVQGSTEAFF.

The V call is TRBV4-1, the J call TRBJ1-6; D is unresolved. CDR3 length: 15 residues. The germline V and J ends were trimmed by 0 bases and 7 bases, with 10 bases remaining between them. Germline V CDR1 and CDR2: MGHRA, YSYEKL. The CDR3 reads CASSQDYGPNSPLHF. The CDR3 region has the DNA TGCGCCAGCAGCCAAGATTACGGCCCAAATTCACCCCTCCACTTT.

This clone was detected only a few times. The rearrangement uses TRBV27 and TRBJ2-2; 10 nucleotides agree with TRBD2. The germline CDR1 and CDR2 sequences are MNHEY and SMNVEV (reference sequence). Unmatched junction bases numbered 5, after V lost 5 bases and J lost 2 bases. CDR3 size: 16 residues. CDR3 sequence: CASSPTSGYNTGELFF. For the CDR3, the DNA is TGTGCCAGCAGTCCGACTAGCGGGTATAACACCGGGGAGCTGTTTTTT.